The rows below give T cell receptor beta chains drawn from one sample of a study of immune evolution from preneoplasia to lung adenocarcinoma. Method: immunoSEQ multiplex PCR; TCRdb's copy keeps in-frame clones and lacks some. The sample carries approximately 6,200 clones, 79% recorded once. Sequenced input: FFPE minimally invasive lung adenocarcinoma tissue. The receptors stem from a person aged 45-69 years with lung adenocarcinoma. CDR3s include the opening cysteine and the closing phenylalanine or tryptophan. Each record gives: V gene, clone size, D gene, J gene, CDR3 protein, CDR3 DNA. A D gene is named only where the DNA matches it firmly. Not every row has a clone size; where given, it reads once, few, many or a size class.

TRBV30,-,-,TRBJ1-2,CAWNNRRDYGYTF,TGTGCCTGGAACAACAGGAGAGACTATGGCTACACCTTC
TRBV18,-,-,TRBJ2-7,CASSPQRDEQYF,TGTGCCAGCTCACCACAAAGGGACGAGCAGTACTTC
TRBV7-2,-,TRBD1,TRBJ2-2,CASSALGQVNTGELFF,TGTGCCAGCAGTGCTCTAGGACAGGTCAACACCGGGGAGCTGTTTTTT
TRBV6-6,-,-,TRBJ1-5,CASSSDRNSARQPQHF,TGTGCCAGCAGTTCAGACAGGAATTCAGCACGGCAGCCCCAGCATTTT
TRBV29-1,-,TRBD1,TRBJ2-2,CSVEEGGSNTGELFF,TGCAGCGTTGAAGAAGGGGGCTCGAACACCGGGGAGCTGTTTTTT
TRBV2,few,-,TRBJ2-7,CASTNTGNSYEQYF,TGTGCCAGCACTAATACAGGGAATTCATACGAGCAGTACTTC
TRBV9,once,-,TRBJ2-5,CASSVLGASGETQYF,TGTGCCAGCAGCGTTTTGGGGGCCAGTGGGGAGACCCAGTACTTC
TRBV28,medium-sized,-,TRBJ1-2,CASIAPWEGENYGYTF,TGTGCCAGCATCGCCCCTTGGGAGGGGGAAAACTATGGCTACACCTTC
TRBV10-3,-,TRBD1,TRBJ1-2,CAISPGQGSYGYTF,TGTGCCATCAGTCCCGGACAGGGGAGCTATGGCTACACCTTC
TRBV9,-,-,TRBJ2-2,CASSVESGPYTGELFF,TGTGCCAGCAGCGTAGAGTCGGGTCCCTACACCGGGGAGCTGTTTTTT
TRBV27,-,-,TRBJ1-3,CASSPRTPYSGNTIYF,TGTGCCAGCAGCCCCCGGACACCATACTCTGGAAACACCATATATTTT
TRBV5-1,-,-,TRBJ1-5,CASRQDGDNQPQHF,TGCGCCAGCAGACAAGACGGTGACAATCAGCCCCAGCATTTT
TRBV5-1,-,TRBD2,TRBJ2-3,CASSLGASGTTDTQYF,TGCGCCAGCAGCTTGGGGGCTAGCGGAACAACAGATACGCAGTATTTT
TRBV7-2,-,TRBD1,TRBJ2-7,CASSLDTGGLNEQYF,TGTGCCAGCAGCTTAGATACAGGGGGCTTGAACGAGCAGTACTTC
TRBV6-1,-,-,TRBJ2-3,CASYPGTRTTDTQYF,TGTGCCAGTTACCCCGGGACTCGCACCACAGATACGCAGTATTTT
TRBV5-1,-,-,TRBJ1-3,CASSAGQPGNTIYF,TGCGCCAGCAGCGCGGGACAACCTGGAAACACCATATATTTT
TRBV21-1,few,-,TRBJ2-3,CASAGSTDTQYF,TGTGCCAGCGCCGGCAGCACAGATACGCAGTATTTT
TRBV23-1,-,-,TRBJ2-2,CASSQSRGENTGELFF,TGCGCCAGCAGTCAATCGAGGGGGGAGAACACCGGGGAGCTGTTTTTT
TRBV28,-,-,TRBJ1-1,CASSWYSDNTEAFF,TGTGCCAGCAGTTGGTACAGTGATAACACTGAAGCTTTCTTT
TRBV30,-,-,TRBJ2-7,CAWSVGQGYEQYF,TGTGCCTGGAGTGTAGGGCAGGGCTACGAGCAGTACTTC
TRBV7-2,once,-,TRBJ1-2,CASSPGAGLGYTF,TGTGCCAGCAGCCCAGGGGCCGGGCTCGGCTACACCTTC
TRBV11-3,once,TRBD1,TRBJ2-1,CASSLGQGVYNEQFF,TGTGCCAGCAGCTTAGGACAGGGTGTCTACAATGAGCAGTTCTTC
TRBV2,once,-,TRBJ1-1,CASVGHSTEAFF,TGTGCCAGCGTAGGACACTCCACTGAAGCTTTCTTT
TRBV7-8,-,-,TRBJ2-2,CASSTGQRGELFF,TGTGCCAGCAGCACAGGACAGCGCGGGGAGCTGTTTTTT
TRBV30,few,-,TRBJ2-2,CAWSADGALLTGELFF,TGTGCCTGGAGTGCCGATGGAGCTCTCCTTACCGGGGAGCTGTTTTTT
TRBV5-4,-,-,TRBJ2-1,CASSPGGGTGTFDEQFF,TGTGCCAGCAGCCCCGGGGGGGGGACAGGGACTTTCGATGAGCAGTTCTTC